Listed here are 31 T cell receptor beta chains from one sample, sequenced in a study of cytomegalovirus exposure and HLA in healthy donors. A multiplex PCR was run with 60 Vbeta primers and 13 Jbeta primers. Some clones are missing from TCRdb's copy, which holds only in-frame ones; the method was immunoSEQ multiplex PCR. The sample has around 200,000 clones; less than 85% are singletons. Sequencing input: PBMCs. These receptors were taken from a boy aged 5 to 17 in good health and CMV-seronegative.

V is TRBV28 and J is TRBJ1-1; 8 bases align to TRBD1. This CDR3 region has 16 residues. Germline CDR1 is MDHEN and CDR2 is SYDVKM. Trimming cost V 6 bases and J 7 bases; bases outside gene matches: 16. The CDR3 loop reads CASSILTQDRVGEAFF. The CDR3 DNA follows: TGTGCCAGCAGCATATTAACCCAGGACAGGGTTGGTGAAGCTTTCTTT. Combining the CDR3 with reference TRBV28 and TRBJ1-1 gives the whole variable domain DVKVTQSSRYLVKRTGEKVFLECVQDMDHENMFWYRQDPGLGLRLIYFSYDVKMKEKGDIPEGYSVSREKKERFSLILESASTNQTSMYLCASSILTQDRVGEAFFGQGTRLTVV.

V is TRBV7-6 and J is TRBJ2-7, with TRBD2 matching 8 bases. The CDR3 is 15 amino acids. Germline-derived CDR1 and CDR2 are SGHVS and FNYEAQ. Losses at the gene ends were 5 bases for V and 4 bases for J; bases not matched to a gene: 10. CDR3 residues: CASSPGLARKYEQYF. CDR3 bases: TGTGCCAGCAGCCCCGGACTAGCCCGAAAATACGAGCAGTACTTC.

This clone is a singleton in its sample. The chain has TRBV9 and TRBJ2-1; tentatively, D is TRBD2 (5 bases). Trimming removed 0 bases at V and 8 bases at J, with 12 bases between. Germline CDR1 reads SGDLS; CDR2 reads YYNGEE. CDR3 length equals 14 residues. This CDR3 reads CASSVDLSAYEQFF. CDR3 coding DNA: TGTGCCAGCAGCGTAGATCTTAGCGCCTATGAGCAGTTCTTC. Variable domain in full (rest from reference TRBV9 and TRBJ2-1): DSGVTQTPKHLITATGQRVTLRCSPRSGDLSVYWYQQSLDQGLQFLIQYYNGEERAKGNILERFSAQQFPDLHSELNLSSLELGDSALYFCASSVDLSAYEQFFGPGTRLTVL.

This chain uses TRBV19 with TRBJ2-7, with a tentative D call TRBD2 (6 bases). The CDR3 sequence is 14 residues long. CDR1 is LNHDA and CDR2 is SQIVND in the germline V gene (reference sequence). V lost 9 bases and J lost 0, with 15 bases in between. The CDR3 is CASASGSVSYEQYF. DNA for the CDR3: TGTGCCAGCGCGAGCGGGTCCGTCTCCTACGAGCAGTACTTC.

This clone turned up a few times. The chain joins TRBV6-6 to TRBJ1-1; D ambiguous. Germline assignment: CDR1 MNHNY and CDR2 SVGAGI (reference sequence). The CDR3 extends over 15 amino acids. The germline V and J ends were trimmed by 8 bases and 0 bases, with 16 bases remaining between them. In nucleotides, the CDR3 is TGTGCCAGCGATCGTTCCGCGGGATTGAACACTGAAGCTTTCTTT. It yields the protein CASDRSAGLNTEAFF.

The chain links TRBV5-6 to TRBJ1-6; tentative D call: TRBD1 (5 bases). The CDR3 is 15 residues long. Germline lookup yields CDR1 SGHDT and CDR2 YYEEEE. V was pared by 4 bases and J by 8 bases, with 16 bases between. The CDR3 protein is CASSPDGTFDSPLHF. DNA for the CDR3: TGTGCCAGCAGCCCGGACGGGACTTTTGATTCACCCCTCCACTTT.

The chain has TRBV7-2 and TRBJ2-7, with 8 nucleotides matching TRBD1. Germline trimming cut 4 bases from V and 1 base from J; bases unmatched to any gene: 6. Germline lookup yields CDR1 SGHTA and CDR2 FQGNSA. CDR3 size: 15 residues. The CDR3 DNA sequence: TGTGCCAGCAGCTCTCCCGACAGGGGATCCTACGAGCAGTACTTC. It specifies CASSSPDRGSYEQYF.

This clone was seen only once. Relative to the germline gene, one junction end is altered; a read error may explain this. This chain joins TRBV7-7 and TRBJ2-5; the match to TRBD2 covers 10 bases. Germline V lookup: CDR1 SSHAT, CDR2 FNYEAQ (reference sequence). The CDR3 runs 15 residues. The CDR3, as DNA: TGTGCTAGCAGCCACGGACTAGCGGCACAAGAGACCCAGTACTTC. It codes for CASSHGLAAQETQYF.

This clone has just a few counts. J is TRBJ2-7 and V is TRBV5-4, with D possibly matching TRBD1 (5 bases). The CDR3 spans 14 residues. The V end lost 4 bases, the J end lost 2 bases, and 13 bases lay between the germline ends. In germline, CDR1 is SGHNT, CDR2 YYREEE (reference sequence). The CDR3 region is CASSHFGQAYEQYF. CDR3 bases: TGTGCCAGCAGCCATTTCGGACAAGCCTACGAGCAGTACTTC.

V is TRBV4-3 and J is TRBJ2-1; 9 positions agree with TRBD2. Germline V gives CDR1 LGHNA, CDR2 YSLEER. J gave up 7 bases and V 0 bases, and 7 bases lay outside the gene matches. This CDR3 region has 16 residues. The CDR3 DNA follows: TGCGCCAGCAGCCAAGAATATAGCGGGAGTAAGAATGAGCAGTTCTTC. Amino acids: CASSQEYSGSKNEQFF.

The J gene is TRBJ2-7, the V gene TRBV5-1; D may be TRBD1 (6 bases). The CDR3 has 12 amino acids. The germline V and J ends were trimmed by 7 bases and 5 bases, with 13 bases remaining between them. In germline, CDR1 is SGHRS, CDR2 YFSETQ. CDR3 sequence: CASRDTVHEQYF. CDR3 nucleotides: TGCGCCAGCCGGGACACAGTCCACGAGCAGTACTTC.

The chain links TRBV5-1 to TRBJ1-2; D is unresolved. Per germline, CDR1 SGHRS and CDR2 YFSETQ. V was pared by 0 bases and J by 2 bases, with 8 bases between. The CDR3 spans 14 residues. This chain's CDR3 is CASSLGRVNYGYTF. In DNA form, the CDR3 reads TGCGCCAGCAGCTTGGGGAGGGTAAACTATGGCTACACCTTC.

This chain joins TRBV7-5 and TRBJ1-2; TRBD1, the table's D call, lacks a check against the DNA. TRBV7-5 is a known pseudogene. The CDR3 is 16 residues long. CDR3 coding DNA: TGTGCCAGAAGCCCGAATGGGACAGGAGGAGGCTATGGCTACACCTTC. Its protein product is CARSPNGTGGGYGYTF.

This sequence joins TRBV4-1 and TRBJ2-7; D unclear. CDR1 MGHRA and CDR2 YSYEKL come from the germline V gene. Trimming removed 1 base from V and 0 bases from J, with 10 bases in between. The CDR3 is 15 amino acids. Here the CDR3 reads CASSQGFSASYEQYF. The CDR3 nucleotides read TGCGCCAGCAGCCAAGGCTTCAGCGCCTCCTACGAGCAGTACTTC.

The chain combines TRBV5-8 with TRBJ2-1; maybe TRBD2 (6 bases). The CDR3 runs 15 residues. The ends were cut back, 3 bases at V and 0 bases at J, with 10 bases in the middle. The V gene's germline CDR1 is SGHTS and CDR2 YDEGEE. The CDR3 sequence is CASSSAGNSYNEQFF. The CDR3 DNA reads TGTGCCAGCAGCTCCGCGGGGAACTCCTACAATGAGCAGTTCTTC.

The CDR3 region is CASSDLRTADNSPLHF. As DNA, the CDR3 is TGCGCCAGCAGCGACTTAAGGACTGCTGATAATTCACCCCTCCACTTT. The chain links TRBV5-1 to TRBJ1-6; D is unclear. The V end lost 4 bases, the J end lost 5 bases, and 16 bases lay between the germline ends. The germline gives CDR1 SGHRS, CDR2 YFSETQ. The CDR3 length is 16 residues.

CDR3 sequence: CASSLLGRTSGRVYEQYF. DNA of the CDR3: TGTGCCAGCAGCTTACTAGGGCGGACTAGCGGGAGGGTCTACGAGCAGTACTTC. V usage is TRBV7-2 and J usage is TRBJ2-7, with 15 bases that match TRBD2. Unmatched junction bases numbered 8, after V lost 2 bases and J lost 3 bases. Germline V CDR1 and CDR2: SGHTA, FQGNSA. This CDR3 region has 18 residues.

The chain recombines TRBV4-2 with TRBJ1-1, with D unclear. The CDR3 contains 14 residues. Germline loops: CDR1 LGHNA, CDR2 YNFKEQ. V lost 4 bases and J lost 0, with 9 bases in between. Written as DNA, the CDR3 is TGTGCCAGCAGCCGAGGACTGATGAACACTGAAGCTTTCTTT. This gives the protein CASSRGLMNTEAFF.

This chain joins TRBV7-8 and TRBJ2-7, with 7 bases identical to TRBD2. Trimming at V came to 3 bases and at J to 0 bases, leaving 11 bases not matched to a gene. In germline, CDR1 is SGHVS, CDR2 FQNEAQ. This CDR3 has 17 residues. The CDR3 DNA reads as TGTGCCAGCAGCTTTATTGGTCCGGCTAGCGGCTCCTACGAGCAGTACTTC. Protein: CASSFIGPASGSYEQYF. Looking up the rest from reference TRBV7-8 and TRBJ2-7 gives the full variable domain: GAGVSQSPRYKVAKRGQDVALRCDPISGHVSLFWYQQALGQGPEFLTYFQNEAQLDKSGLPSDRFFAERPEGSVSTLKIQRTQQEDSAVYLCASSFIGPASGSYEQYFGPGTRLTVT.

The chain links TRBV30 to TRBJ1-3; 7 bases align to TRBD1. The trim removed 2 bases at V and 2 bases at J, leaving 0 bases unmatched. CDR1 and CDR2 (germline): GTSNPN, SVGIG (reference sequence). The CDR3 has 13 amino acids. CDR3 sequence: CAWSQGAGNTIYF. CDR3 sequence (DNA): TGTGCCTGGAGTCAGGGGGCTGGAAACACCATATATTTT.

The chain is built from TRBV2 and TRBJ1-5; 7 bases fit TRBD1. CDR1 is SNHLY, CDR2 FYNNEI, per germline. This CDR3 has 13 amino acids. V was pared by 4 bases and J by 7 bases, with 4 bases of the junction left unmatched. In DNA form, the CDR3 reads TGTGCCAGCAGTGGACAGGGTGAACAGCCCCAGCATTTT. Translation gives CASSGQGEQPQHF. The variable domain in full, completed from reference TRBV2 and TRBJ1-5, reads EPEVTQTPSHQVTQMGQEVILRCVPISNHLYFYWYRQILGQKVEFLVSFYNNEISEKSEIFDDQFSVERPDGSNFTLKIRSTKLEDSAMYFCASSGQGEQPQHFGDGTRLSIL.

This chain uses TRBV30 with TRBJ2-7, with 7 positions matching TRBD1. Looked up from germline, CDR1 is GTSNPN and CDR2 is SVGIG (reference sequence). This CDR3 comprises 13 residues. The ends lost 4 bases at V and 4 bases at J; junction bases unmatched: 7. The CDR3: CAWTRDSLYEQYF. The CDR3 coding sequence is TGTGCCTGGACAAGGGACAGTCTGTACGAGCAGTACTTC.

This clone appeared a single time. The gene calls are TRBV11-2 and TRBJ2-5; the D is unclear. The assigned J gene may be wrong: the sequence end matches TRBJ2-7 better. Germline assignment: CDR1 SGHAT and CDR2 FQNNGV. This CDR3 spans 10 amino acids. For the CDR3, the DNA is TGTGCCAGCAGCTTAAACGAGCAGTACTTC. Encoded protein: CASSLNEQYF.

This clone was observed a handful of times. V usage is TRBV5-8 and J usage is TRBJ1-3, with D unclear. V dropped 3 bases and J dropped 0 bases, with 16 bases sitting between them. CDR1 is SGHTS, CDR2 YDEGEE, per germline. The CDR3 sequence is 17 residues long. Here the CDR3 DNA reads TGTGCCAGCAGCTCGCCCTACGTGAGGGACTCTGGAAACACCATATATTTT. Translation: CASSSPYVRDSGNTIYF.

The V and J genes are TRBV9 and TRBJ2-3; D uncertain. Deletions cut 3 bases from V and 5 bases from J, with 7 bases between. Germline CDR1 is SGDLS and CDR2 is YYNGEE. The CDR3 is 12 residues long. The CDR3, as DNA: TGTGCCAGCAGCGGGCTAGAAGATACGCAGTATTTT. Its translation is CASSGLEDTQYF.

The V gene is TRBV5-4, the J gene TRBJ2-1; D not certain. With 0 bases removed from V and 8 bases from J, the gap between germline ends came to 12 bases. This CDR3 spans 14 amino acids. CDR1 is SGHNT, CDR2 YYREEE, per germline (reference sequence). CDR3 protein: CASSLARPRDEQFF. The CDR3 DNA is TGTGCCAGCAGCTTGGCCAGACCCCGGGATGAGCAGTTCTTC.

This sequence joins TRBV15 and TRBJ2-7; 9 bases are a match to TRBD2. Looked up from germline, CDR1 is LNHNV and CDR2 is YYDKDF (reference sequence). The CDR3 has 15 residues. The V segment lost 0 bases and the J segment 4 bases; nucleotides outside the gene matches: 4. The CDR3 sequence is CATSREFTSGYEQYF. The CDR3 DNA is TGTGCCACCAGCAGAGAGTTTACTAGCGGGTACGAGCAGTACTTC.

The V and J genes are TRBV5-1 and TRBJ2-2; D perhaps matches TRBD1 (5 bases). The CDR3 is made up of 16 amino acids. Germline CDR1 reads SGHRS; CDR2 reads YFSETQ. The V and J ends lost 3 bases and 0 bases respectively, with 12 bases between them. The CDR3 here is CASSSTENANTGELFF. As DNA, the CDR3 is TGCGCCAGCAGCTCGACAGAAAACGCGAACACCGGGGAGCTGTTTTTT.

V is TRBV28 and J is TRBJ2-3; TRBD2 aligns across 8 bases. The CDR3 consists of 15 residues. Germline V CDR1 and CDR2: MDHEN, SYDVKM. Trimming took 2 bases from V and 6 from J; bases not matched to a gene: 7. The CDR3 region has the DNA TGTGCCAGCAGTTTACCGGGACTAGGGGGGGATACGCAGTATTTT. It specifies CASSLPGLGGDTQYF.

The chain couples TRBV5-6 to TRBJ1-2; 9 positions agree with TRBD1. The CDR3 is made up of 15 amino acids. J was trimmed by 6 bases and V by 4 bases; bases with no gene match: 10. Germline V gene sequence: CDR1 SGHDT, CDR2 YYEEEE. The CDR3 nucleotides read TGTGCCAGCAGCCTATGGGGACAGGGTGGCGATGGCTACACCTTC. Its translation: CASSLWGQGGDGYTF.

A single count supports this clone. J is TRBJ2-7 and V is TRBV7-2, with 10 bases identical to TRBD2. The CDR3 sequence is 18 residues long. The trim removed 1 base at V and 1 base at J, leaving 10 bases unmatched. From germline, CDR1 is SGHTA and CDR2 FQGNSA. The DNA for the CDR3 is TGTGCCAGCAGCTTAGGCCCTAGCGGGAGAGCTACTTCCTACGAGCAGTACTTC. Its translation: CASSLGPSGRATSYEQYF.